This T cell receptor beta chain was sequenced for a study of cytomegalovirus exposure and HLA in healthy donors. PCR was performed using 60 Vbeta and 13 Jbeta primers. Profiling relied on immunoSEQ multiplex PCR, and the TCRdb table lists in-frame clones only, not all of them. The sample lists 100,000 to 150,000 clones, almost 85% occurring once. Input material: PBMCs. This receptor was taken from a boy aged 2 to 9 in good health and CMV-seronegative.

This CDR3 is CASSSLSTSEDTQYF. CDR3 nucleotides: TGTGCCAGCAGTTCCCTTTCGACTAGCGAGGATACGCAGTATTTT. This chain uses TRBV27 with TRBJ2-3; 8 bases are a match to TRBD2. This CDR3 has 15 residues. Germline V gene sequence: CDR1 MNHEY, CDR2 SMNVEV (reference sequence). V shed 4 bases and J 6 bases; nucleotides not matched to a gene: 9.